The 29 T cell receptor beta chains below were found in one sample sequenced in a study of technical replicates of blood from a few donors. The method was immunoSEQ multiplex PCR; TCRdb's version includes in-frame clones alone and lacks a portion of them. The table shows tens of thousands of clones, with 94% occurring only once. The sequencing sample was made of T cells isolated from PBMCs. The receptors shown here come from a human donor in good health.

CDR3: CASSSWTGGVETQYF. The CDR3 nucleotides are TGTGCCAGCAGCAGTTGGACAGGGGGAGTCGAGACCCAGTACTTC. The chain employs TRBV7-8 and TRBJ2-5; 10 bases agree with TRBD1. Germline V gene lookup returns CDR1 SGHVS and CDR2 FQNEAQ. V was clipped by 5 bases and J by 5 bases; unmatched bases: 8. The CDR3 extends over 15 amino acids. Full variable domain (missing parts from reference TRBV7-8 and TRBJ2-5): GAGVSQSPRYKVAKRGQDVALRCDPISGHVSLFWYQQALGQGPEFLTYFQNEAQLDKSGLPSDRFFAERPEGSVSTLKIQRTQQEDSAVYLCASSSWTGGVETQYFGPGTRLLVL.

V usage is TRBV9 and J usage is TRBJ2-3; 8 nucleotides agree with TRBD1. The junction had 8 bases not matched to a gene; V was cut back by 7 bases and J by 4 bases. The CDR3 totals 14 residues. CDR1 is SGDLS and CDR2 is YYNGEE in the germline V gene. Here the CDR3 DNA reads TGTGCCAGCTCGGGTCGACAGGGGTCAGATACGCAGTATTTT. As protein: CASSGRQGSDTQYF.

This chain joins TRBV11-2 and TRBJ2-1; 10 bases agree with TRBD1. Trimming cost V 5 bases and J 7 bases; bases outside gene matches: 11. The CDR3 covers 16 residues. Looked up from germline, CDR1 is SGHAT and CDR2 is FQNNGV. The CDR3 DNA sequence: TGTGCCAGCAGCGGCCACCGGGACAGGGGCGTTAATGAGCAGTTCTTC. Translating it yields CASSGHRDRGVNEQFF.

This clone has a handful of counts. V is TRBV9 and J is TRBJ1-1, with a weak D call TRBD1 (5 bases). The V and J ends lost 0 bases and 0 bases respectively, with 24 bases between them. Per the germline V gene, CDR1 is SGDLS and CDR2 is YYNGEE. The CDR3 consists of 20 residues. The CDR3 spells CASSVEPGGSGSQMNTEAFF. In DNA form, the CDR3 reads TGTGCCAGCAGCGTAGAACCGGGAGGCTCAGGGTCTCAGATGAACACTGAAGCTTTCTTT.

In DNA, the CDR3 is TGTGCCAGCAGCCCACAGGGAAGTTTTCTTGGCTACACCTTC. Amino acids: CASSPQGSFLGYTF. This chain links TRBV6-5 with TRBJ1-2, with D possibly TRBD1 on 6 matching bases. Per the germline V gene, CDR1 is MNHEY and CDR2 is SVGAGI. The CDR3 sequence is 14 residues long. Trimming left V 6 bases short and J 7 bases short, with 18 bases between.

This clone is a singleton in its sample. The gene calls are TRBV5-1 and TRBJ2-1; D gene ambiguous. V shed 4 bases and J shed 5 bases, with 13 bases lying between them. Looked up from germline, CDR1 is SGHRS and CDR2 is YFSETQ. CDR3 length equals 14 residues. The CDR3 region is CASSQYNSNNEQFF. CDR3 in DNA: TGCGCCAGCAGCCAATACAACAGTAACAATGAGCAGTTCTTC.

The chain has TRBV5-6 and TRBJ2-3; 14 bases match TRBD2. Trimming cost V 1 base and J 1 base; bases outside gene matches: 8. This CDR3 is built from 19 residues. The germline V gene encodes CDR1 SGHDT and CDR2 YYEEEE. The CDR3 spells CASSLPGTSGSFGTDTQYF. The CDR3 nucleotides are TGTGCCAGCAGCTTGCCCGGGACTAGCGGGAGTTTTGGCACAGATACGCAGTATTTT.

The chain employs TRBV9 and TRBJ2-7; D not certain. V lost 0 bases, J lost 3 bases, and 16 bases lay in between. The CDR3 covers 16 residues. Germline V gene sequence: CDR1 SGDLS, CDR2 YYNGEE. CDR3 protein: CASSVDQPPADYEQYF. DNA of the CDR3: TGTGCCAGCAGCGTAGACCAACCTCCTGCGGACTACGAGCAGTACTTC.

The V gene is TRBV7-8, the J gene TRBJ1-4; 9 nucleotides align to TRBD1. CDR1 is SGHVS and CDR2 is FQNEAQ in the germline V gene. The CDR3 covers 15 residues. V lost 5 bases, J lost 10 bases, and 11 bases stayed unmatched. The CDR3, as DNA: TGTGCCAGCAGCCTAGATGGGACAGGGCGAGTAAAACTGTTTTTT. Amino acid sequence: CASSLDGTGRVKLFF.

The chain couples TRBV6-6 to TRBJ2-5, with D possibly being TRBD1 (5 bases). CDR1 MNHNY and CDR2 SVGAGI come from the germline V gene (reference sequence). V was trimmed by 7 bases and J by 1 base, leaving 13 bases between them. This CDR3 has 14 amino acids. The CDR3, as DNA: TGTGCCAGCATCAATTCCGACAGCCAAGAGACCCAGTACTTC. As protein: CASINSDSQETQYF.

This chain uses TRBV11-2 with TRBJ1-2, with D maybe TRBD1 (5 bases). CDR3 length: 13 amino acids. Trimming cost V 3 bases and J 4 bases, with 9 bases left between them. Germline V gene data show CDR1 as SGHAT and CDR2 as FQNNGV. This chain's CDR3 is CASSFQGGYGYTF. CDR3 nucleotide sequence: TGTGCCAGCAGCTTTCAGGGTGGCTATGGCTACACCTTC.

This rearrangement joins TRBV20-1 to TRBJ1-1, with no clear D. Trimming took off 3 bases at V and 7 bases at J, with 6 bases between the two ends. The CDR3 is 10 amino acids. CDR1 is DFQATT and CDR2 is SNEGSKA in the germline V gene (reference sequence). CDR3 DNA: TGCAGTGCTAGGATCGGTGAAGCTTTCTTT. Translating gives CSARIGEAFF.

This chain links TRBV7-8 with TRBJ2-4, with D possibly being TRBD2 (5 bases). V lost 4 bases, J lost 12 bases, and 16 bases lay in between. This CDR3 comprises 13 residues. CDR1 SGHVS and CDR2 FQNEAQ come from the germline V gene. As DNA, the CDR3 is TGTGCCAGCAGCTACGACGACGGGGTAACTCAGTACTTC. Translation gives CASSYDDGVTQYF.

This chain's CDR3 is CSAGDSYGYTF. The CDR3 DNA is TGCAGTGCCGGGGACAGCTATGGCTACACCTTC. The chain joins TRBV20-1 to TRBJ1-2; 7 nucleotides match TRBD1. This CDR3 is built from 11 residues. Looked up from germline, CDR1 is DFQATT and CDR2 is SNEGSKA (reference sequence). The junction had 2 bases not matched to a gene; V was cut back by 6 bases and J by 4 bases.

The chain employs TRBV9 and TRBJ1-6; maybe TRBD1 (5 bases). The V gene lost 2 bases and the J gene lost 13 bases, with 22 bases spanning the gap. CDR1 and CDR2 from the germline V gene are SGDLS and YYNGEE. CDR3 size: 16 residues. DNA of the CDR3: TGTGCCAGCAGCGTTGGAACAGGCGGCTCATTGGGTCCCCTCCACTTT. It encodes CASSVGTGGSLGPLHF.

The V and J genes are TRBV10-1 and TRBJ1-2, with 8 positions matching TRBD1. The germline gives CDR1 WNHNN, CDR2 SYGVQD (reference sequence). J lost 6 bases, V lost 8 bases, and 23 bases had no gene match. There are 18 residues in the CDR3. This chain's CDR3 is CASGPPTGAKLSEDGYTF. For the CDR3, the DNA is TGCGCCAGCGGACCACCGACAGGGGCGAAACTTTCTGAGGATGGCTACACCTTC.

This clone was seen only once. The CDR3 loop reads CASSLESGNSYNEQFF. In DNA, the CDR3 is TGTGCCAGCAGCTTAGAATCCGGTAATTCCTACAATGAGCAGTTCTTC. This sequence joins TRBV13 and TRBJ2-1, with D uncertain. V dropped 1 base and J dropped 1 base, with 11 bases sitting between them. The V gene's germline CDR1 is PRHDT and CDR2 FYEKMQ (reference sequence). There are 16 residues in the CDR3.

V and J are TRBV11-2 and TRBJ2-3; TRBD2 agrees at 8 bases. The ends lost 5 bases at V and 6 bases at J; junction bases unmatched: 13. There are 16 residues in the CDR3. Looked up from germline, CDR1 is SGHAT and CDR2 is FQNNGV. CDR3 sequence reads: CASSNRVGLVSDTQYF. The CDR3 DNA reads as TGTGCCAGCAGCAATAGAGTGGGACTAGTGTCGGATACGCAGTATTTT. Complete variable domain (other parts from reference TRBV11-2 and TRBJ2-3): EAGVAQSPRYKIIEKRQSVAFWCNPISGHATLYWYQQILGQGPKLLIQFQNNGVVDDSQLPKDRFSAERLKGVDSTLKIQPAKLEDSAVYLCASSNRVGLVSDTQYFGPGTRLTVL.

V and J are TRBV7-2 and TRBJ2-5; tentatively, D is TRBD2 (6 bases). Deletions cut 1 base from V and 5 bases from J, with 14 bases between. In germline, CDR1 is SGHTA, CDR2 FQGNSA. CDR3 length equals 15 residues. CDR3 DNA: TGTGCCAGCAGCTTAGGGGGTAGCGCGGGGGAGACCCAGTACTTC. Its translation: CASSLGGSAGETQYF.

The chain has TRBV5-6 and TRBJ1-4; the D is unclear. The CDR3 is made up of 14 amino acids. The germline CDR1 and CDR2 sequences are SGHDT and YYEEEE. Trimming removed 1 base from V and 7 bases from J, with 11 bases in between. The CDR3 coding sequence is TGTGCCAGCAGCTTGAATGGGCCCGGTGAAAAACTGTTTTTT. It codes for CASSLNGPGEKLFF.

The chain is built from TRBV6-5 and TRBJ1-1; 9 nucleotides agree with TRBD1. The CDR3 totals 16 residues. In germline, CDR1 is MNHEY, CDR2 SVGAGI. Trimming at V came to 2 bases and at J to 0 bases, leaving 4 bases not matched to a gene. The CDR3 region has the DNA TGTGCCAGCAGTTACCGAGGACAGGGGATGAACACTGAAGCTTTCTTT. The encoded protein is CASSYRGQGMNTEAFF.

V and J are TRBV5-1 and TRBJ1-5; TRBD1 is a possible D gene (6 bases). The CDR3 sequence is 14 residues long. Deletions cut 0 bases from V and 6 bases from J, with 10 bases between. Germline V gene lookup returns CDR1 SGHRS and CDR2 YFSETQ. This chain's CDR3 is CASSLEGTPQPQHF. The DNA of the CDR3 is TGCGCCAGCAGCTTGGAAGGGACACCTCAGCCCCAGCATTTT. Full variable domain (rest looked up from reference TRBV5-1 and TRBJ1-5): KAGVTQTPRYLIKTRGQQVTLSCSPISGHRSVSWYQQTPGQGLQFLFEYFSETQRNKGNFPGRFSGRQFSNSRSEMNVSTLELGDSALYLCASSLEGTPQPQHFGDGTRLSIL.

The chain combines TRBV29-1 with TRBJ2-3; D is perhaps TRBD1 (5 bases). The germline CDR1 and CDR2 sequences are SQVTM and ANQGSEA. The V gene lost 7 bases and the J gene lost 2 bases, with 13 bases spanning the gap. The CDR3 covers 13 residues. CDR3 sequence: CSGRAGITDTQYF. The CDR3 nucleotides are TGCAGCGGTCGAGCAGGGATCACAGATACGCAGTATTTT.

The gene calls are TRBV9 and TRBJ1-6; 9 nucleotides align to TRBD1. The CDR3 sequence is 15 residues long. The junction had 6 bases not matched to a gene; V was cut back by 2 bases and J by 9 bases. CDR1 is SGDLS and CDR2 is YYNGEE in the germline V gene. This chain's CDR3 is CASSVEGTGISPLHF. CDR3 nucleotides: TGTGCCAGCAGCGTCGAGGGGACAGGGATTTCACCCCTCCACTTT.

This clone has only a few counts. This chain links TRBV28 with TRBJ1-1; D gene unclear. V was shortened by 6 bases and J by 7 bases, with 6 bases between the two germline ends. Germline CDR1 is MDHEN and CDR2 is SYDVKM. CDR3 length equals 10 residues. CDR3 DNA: TGTGCCAGCAGAGGACTTGAAGCTTTCTTT. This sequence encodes CASRGLEAFF.

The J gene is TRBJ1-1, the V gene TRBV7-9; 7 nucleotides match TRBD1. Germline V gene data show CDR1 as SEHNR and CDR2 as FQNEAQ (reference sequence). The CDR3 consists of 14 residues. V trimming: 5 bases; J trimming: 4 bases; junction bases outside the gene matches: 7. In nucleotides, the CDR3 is TGTGCCAGCAGCACGTACAGGGGTTCCACTGAAGCTTTCTTT. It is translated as CASSTYRGSTEAFF.

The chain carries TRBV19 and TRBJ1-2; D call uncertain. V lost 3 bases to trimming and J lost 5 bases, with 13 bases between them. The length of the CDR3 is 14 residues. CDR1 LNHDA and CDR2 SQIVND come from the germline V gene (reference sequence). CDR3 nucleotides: TGTGCCAGTAGTATCTCGGCAGGCATTTATGGCTACACCTTC. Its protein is CASSISAGIYGYTF.

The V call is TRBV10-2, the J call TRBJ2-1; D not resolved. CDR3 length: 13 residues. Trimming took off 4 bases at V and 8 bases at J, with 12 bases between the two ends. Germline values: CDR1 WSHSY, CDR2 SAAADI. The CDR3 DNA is TGCGCCAGCAGTGTCCCAACAGTCGATGAGCAGTTCTTC. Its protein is CASSVPTVDEQFF.

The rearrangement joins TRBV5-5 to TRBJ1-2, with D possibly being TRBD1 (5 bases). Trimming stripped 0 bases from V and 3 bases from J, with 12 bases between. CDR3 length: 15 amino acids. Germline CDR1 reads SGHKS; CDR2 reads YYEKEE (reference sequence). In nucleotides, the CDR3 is TGTGCCAGCAGCTTGGAAGCAGGGTATGACTATGGCTACACCTTC. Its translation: CASSLEAGYDYGYTF. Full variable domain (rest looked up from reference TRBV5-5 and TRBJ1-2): DAGVTQSPTHLIKTRGQQVTLRCSPISGHKSVSWYQQVLGQGPQFIFQYYEKEERGRGNFPDRFSARQFPNYSSELNVNALLLGDSALYLCASSLEAGYDYGYTFGSGTRLTVV.